One sample yielded the 12 T cell receptor beta chains listed below, sequenced in a study of Tregs in tolerant kidney transplant recipients. Some clones are missing from TCRdb's copy, which holds only in-frame ones; the method was immunoSEQ multiplex PCR. The data hold about 240,000 clones, with 84% observed a single time. Sequencing used CD4+ T cells from blood. These receptors all come from a human donor in good health.

This rearrangement joins TRBV28 to TRBJ2-1; TRBD2 might be the D (5 bases). CDR1 is MDHEN, CDR2 SYDVKM, per germline. Deletions cut 3 bases from V and 9 bases from J, with 9 bases between. CDR3 length equals 12 residues. The CDR3 protein is CASSLERLEQFF. In DNA form, the CDR3 reads TGTGCCAGCAGTTTGGAGCGGCTTGAGCAGTTCTTC.

As concerns this clone: The sample contains more than one DNA sequence encoding this CDR3. The CDR3 DNA follows: TGTGCCAGCAGGACAGGAGCTCGCAAGCTCGGGGAGCTGTTTTTT. Translated: CASRTGARKLGELFF. The chain joins TRBV27 to TRBJ2-2; maybe TRBD1 (6 bases). The CDR3 runs 15 residues. The germline CDR1 and CDR2 sequences are MNHEY and SMNVEV (reference sequence). The germline V and J ends were trimmed by 6 bases and 7 bases, with 18 bases remaining between them.

This sequence joins TRBV15 and TRBJ2-2; D is unclear. CDR1 and CDR2 (germline): LNHNV, YYDKDF (reference sequence). V was shortened by 0 bases and J by 6 bases, with 8 bases between the two germline ends. The CDR3 has 14 residues. The CDR3 spells CATSRDANSGELFF. CDR3 nucleotides: TGTGCCACCAGCAGAGATGCGAATTCCGGGGAGCTGTTTTTT.

The rearrangement uses TRBV19 and TRBJ1-3; D possibly corresponds to TRBD1 (5 bases). The CDR3 consists of 14 residues. Trimming pared 8 bases from V and 1 base from J, leaving 12 bases between. Per germline, CDR1 LNHDA and CDR2 SQIVND (reference sequence). The CDR3 nucleotides read TGTGCCAGTGGAAGGGGAATTTCTGGAAACACCATATATTTT. Protein: CASGRGISGNTIYF. The variable domain in full, completed from reference TRBV19 and TRBJ1-3, reads DGGITQSPKYLFRKEGQNVTLSCEQNLNHDAMYWYRQDPGQGLRLIYYSQIVNDFQKGDIAEGYSVSREKKESFPLTVTSAQKNPTAFYLCASGRGISGNTIYFGEGSWLTVV.

V gene TRBV6-1 combines with J gene TRBJ1-2, with D possibly TRBD1 on 6 matching bases. The length of the CDR3 is 14 residues. Deletions cut 2 bases from V and 5 bases from J, with 12 bases between. The germline V gene encodes CDR1 MNHNS and CDR2 SASEGT. The CDR3 DNA sequence: TGTGCCAGCAGTGAACATGCAGGGGCTTATGGCTACACCTTC. It yields the protein CASSEHAGAYGYTF.

The rearrangement joins TRBV25-1 to TRBJ1-5; D might be TRBD1 (5 bases). CDR3 length: 16 amino acids. Germline V gene data show CDR1 as MGHDK and CDR2 as SYGVNS. Trimming pared 7 bases from V and 0 bases from J, leaving 16 bases between. The DNA of the CDR3 is TGTGCCAGCAAACAGGACATCCCGCTTAGCAATCAGCCCCAGCATTTT. Amino acids: CASKQDIPLSNQPQHF. Combining the CDR3 with reference TRBV25-1 and TRBJ1-5 gives the whole variable domain EADIYQTPRYLVIGTGKKITLECSQTMGHDKMYWYQQDPGMELHLIHYSYGVNSTEKGDLSSESTVSRIRTEHFPLTLESARPSHTSQYLCASKQDIPLSNQPQHFGDGTRLSIL.

V is TRBV27 and J is TRBJ1-2; TRBD1 aligns across 9 bases. V shed 7 bases, J shed 5 bases, and the junction held 5 bases outside the gene matches. Per germline, CDR1 MNHEY and CDR2 SMNVEV (reference sequence). This CDR3 region has 13 residues. The CDR3: CASTGTGRYGYTF. The CDR3 nucleotides are TGTGCCAGCACCGGGACAGGGAGGTATGGCTACACCTTC.

This clone is a singleton in its sample. This chain joins TRBV19 and TRBJ2-3; 10 nucleotides match TRBD1. Germline V gene data show CDR1 as LNHDA and CDR2 as SQIVND (reference sequence). CDR3 length equals 18 residues. Trimming cost V 1 base and J 6 bases; bases outside gene matches: 13. CDR3 in amino acids: CASSIAAGTGVVSDTQYF. CDR3 DNA: TGTGCCAGTAGTATAGCCGCCGGGACAGGGGTGGTGTCGGATACGCAGTATTTT.

This chain links TRBV5-1 with TRBJ1-4, with D maybe TRBD1 (5 bases). The germline gives CDR1 SGHRS, CDR2 YFSETQ. V shed 3 bases and J shed 4 bases, with 13 bases lying between them. The CDR3 length is 15 residues. The CDR3 DNA follows: TGCGCCAGCAGCTCCCAGGGAGGTGATAATGAAAAACTGTTTTTT. This gives the protein CASSSQGGDNEKLFF.

This chain uses TRBV6-1 with TRBJ2-7; TRBD2 matches 7 bases. The CDR3 covers 12 residues. Germline assignment: CDR1 MNHNS and CDR2 SASEGT. V lost 6 bases to trimming and J lost 6 bases; unmatched junction nucleotides: 5. The CDR3 sequence: CASRASGGEQYF. In DNA form, the CDR3 reads TGTGCCAGCAGGGCTAGCGGAGGCGAGCAGTACTTC.

The chain uses TRBV29-1 and TRBJ2-7; TRBD2 matches at 9 bases. J gave up 5 bases and V 0 bases, and 11 bases lay outside the gene matches. The germline V gene has CDR1 SQVTM and CDR2 ANQGSEA. The CDR3 runs 16 residues. The CDR3: CSVEERGGGSDDEQYF. CDR3 nucleotides: TGCAGCGTTGAAGAGCGGGGGGGCGGGAGTGACGACGAGCAGTACTTC.

The chain joins TRBV6-5 to TRBJ1-6; the match to TRBD1 covers 8 bases. This CDR3 comprises 14 residues. Germline CDR1 and CDR2: MNHEY and SVGAGI. The V gene end was trimmed by 6 bases and the J gene end by 9 bases; junction bases not matched to a gene: 7. CDR3 sequence: CASRTGQGASPLHF. CDR3 bases: TGTGCCAGCAGGACCGGACAGGGTGCTTCACCCCTCCACTTT.